This T cell receptor beta chain was documented in a study of T cell responses to AZD1222 COVID-19 vaccine. Some clones are missing from TCRdb's copy, which holds only in-frame ones; the method was immunoSEQ multiplex PCR. The profile shows more than 90,000 clones, more than 70% of them singletons. This CDR3 is 13 amino acids long. Germline CDR1 reads MRHNA; CDR2 reads SNTAGT. Trimming took 5 bases from V and 9 from J, leaving 14 bases between them. The receptor comes from an adult who received the AZD1222 COVID-19 vaccine. Sequences were derived from peripheral blood, sampled 28 days after the second AZD1222 dose. The chain uses TRBV6-4 and TRBJ1-5, with D unresolved. CDR3 bases: TGTGCCAGCAGTTCAGTGGTGGTTCCGCCCCAGCATTTT. Translated: CASSSVVVPPQHF.